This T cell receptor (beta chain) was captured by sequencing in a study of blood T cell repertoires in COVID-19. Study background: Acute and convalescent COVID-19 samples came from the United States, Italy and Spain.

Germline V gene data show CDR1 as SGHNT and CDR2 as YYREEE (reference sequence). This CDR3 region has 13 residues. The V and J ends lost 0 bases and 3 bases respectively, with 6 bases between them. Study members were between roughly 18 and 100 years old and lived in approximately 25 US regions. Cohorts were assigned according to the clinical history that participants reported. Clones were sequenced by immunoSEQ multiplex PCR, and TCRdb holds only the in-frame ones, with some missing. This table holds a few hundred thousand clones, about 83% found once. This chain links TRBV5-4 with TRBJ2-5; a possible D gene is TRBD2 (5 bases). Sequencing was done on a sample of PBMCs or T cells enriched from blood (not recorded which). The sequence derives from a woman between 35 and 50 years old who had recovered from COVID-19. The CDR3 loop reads CASSLGEKETQYF. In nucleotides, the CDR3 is TGTGCCAGCAGCTTGGGGGAGAAAGAGACCCAGTACTTC.